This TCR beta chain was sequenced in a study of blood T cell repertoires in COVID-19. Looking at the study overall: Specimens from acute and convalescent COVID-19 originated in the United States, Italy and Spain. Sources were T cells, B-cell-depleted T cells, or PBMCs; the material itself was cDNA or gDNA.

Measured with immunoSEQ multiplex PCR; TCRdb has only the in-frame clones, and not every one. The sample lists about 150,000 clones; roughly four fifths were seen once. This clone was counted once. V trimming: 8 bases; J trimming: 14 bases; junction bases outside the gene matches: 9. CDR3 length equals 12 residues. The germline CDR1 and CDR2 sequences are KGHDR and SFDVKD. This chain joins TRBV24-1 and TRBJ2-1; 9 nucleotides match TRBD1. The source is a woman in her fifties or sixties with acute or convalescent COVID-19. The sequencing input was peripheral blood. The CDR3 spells CATTDYRDREFF. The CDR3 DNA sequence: TGTGCCACCACGGATTACCGGGACAGGGAGTTCTTC.